This TCR beta chain emerged from a study of CD8 T cells in Susac syndrome. Random-hexamer reverse transcription was applied to roughly 0.5 to 1 ug RNA. MiXCR, run by TCRdb on the immunoSEQ multiplex PCR reads, gives a single entry per CDR3 protein. The data contain about 120,000 distinct CDR3 sequences, roughly 94% of them singletons. The CDR3 is 13 amino acids. V shed 6 bases and J shed 4 bases, with 13 bases lying between them. CDR1 is SGHRS and CDR2 is YFSETQ in the germline V gene. Sequencing was carried out using CD8+ T cells from PBMCs. This chain connects TRBV5-1 to TRBJ1-2; D not resolved. This clonotype originated in a human donor with Susac syndrome. The CDR3 loop reads CASKLPGSYGYTF. The CDR3 coding sequence is TGCGCCAGCAAACTTCCGGGATCCTATGGCTACACCTTC.